This record covers a single T cell receptor beta chain. Its target is not known. Each CDR3 protein gets one entry after TCRdb re-called the reads with MiXCR. The sample lists 700,000 to 900,000 distinct CDR3 sequences; about 28% were seen once. The germline V gene has CDR1 MGHDK and CDR2 SYGVNS. V was pared by 8 bases and J by 1 base, with 4 bases of the junction left unmatched. There are 15 residues in the CDR3. This entry is derived from a study of T cell repertoires in cytomegalovirus infection. Study at large: Well-studied HLA-B-restricted epitopes and recently identified HLA-C-restricted epitopes of CMV were both used in the study. Carrying CMV and the relevant HLA type showed in public TCR beta signatures. Whole-study results and caveats: HLA-C-restricted CMV clonotypes gave the most frequent clonotype in two of eight donors. Identification of carriers of CMV plus the relevant HLA was achieved through cumulative public TCR beta family frequency.

The V and J genes are TRBV25-1 and TRBJ1-6; TRBD1 matches 8 bases. Material: cultured CD8+ T cells from PBMCs, obtained from culture after CMV antigen stimulation. This TCR derives from a human donor in good health (CMV status not recorded). Some clones in this sample may be carry-over from other donors' samples. CDR3 protein: CASQDRGSYNSPLHF. Here the CDR3 DNA reads TGTGCCAGCCAAGACAGGGGATCCTATAATTCACCCCTCCACTTT.